This note documents a single T cell receptor (beta chain) sequence. Its specificity is unknown. A read error may account for a junction end that differs from germline. The sample originates from a study of vaccination and CD4 T cells after COVID-19. Per the germline V gene, CDR1 is DFQATT and CDR2 is SNEGSKA (reference sequence). The CDR3 consists of 13 residues. Findings and limits, study-wide: This study had few convalescent patients and no early post-infection samples. The median SARS-CoV-2-reactive clonotype number increased from 21 to 38, without statistical significance.

Regarding treatment: roughly 10-day PBMC culture with coronavirus spike peptide pools or control peptides (ViraFEST assay). TCRs were sequenced by ViraFEST after antigen-specific T cells had been expanded with peptide pools. Positive PCR dates ranged from March to December 2020; these dates predated US Alpha, Beta and Delta variants. The Oncomine TCR Beta short-read assay generated sequence data from the DNA of cultured CD4+ T cells. TCRdb analysed the PCR reads with MiXCR anew, one entry per CDR3 protein. The sample has approximately 16,000 distinct CDR3 sequences, roughly 45% seen once. The sequence derives from a human donor who had recovered from COVID-19. Sequenced material: CD4+ T cells from blood, cultured in vitro, taken after SARS-CoV-2 vaccination. The chain joins TRBV20-1 to TRBJ2-7, with 13 positions matching TRBD2. The CDR3: CGASGLAGDEQYF. CDR3 nucleotides: TGCGGTGCTAGCGGACTAGCGGGAGACGAGCAGTACTTC.